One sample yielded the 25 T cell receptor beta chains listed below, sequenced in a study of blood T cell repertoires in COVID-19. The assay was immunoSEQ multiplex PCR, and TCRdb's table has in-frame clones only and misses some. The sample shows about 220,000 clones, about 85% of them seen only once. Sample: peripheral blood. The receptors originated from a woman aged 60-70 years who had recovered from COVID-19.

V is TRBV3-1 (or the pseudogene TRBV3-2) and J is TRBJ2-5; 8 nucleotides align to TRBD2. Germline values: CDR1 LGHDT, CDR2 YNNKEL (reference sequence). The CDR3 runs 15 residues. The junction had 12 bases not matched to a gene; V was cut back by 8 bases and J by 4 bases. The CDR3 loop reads CASRGSGGGGETQYF. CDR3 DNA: TGTGCCAGCCGAGGCAGCGGGGGTGGGGGAGAGACCCAGTACTTC.

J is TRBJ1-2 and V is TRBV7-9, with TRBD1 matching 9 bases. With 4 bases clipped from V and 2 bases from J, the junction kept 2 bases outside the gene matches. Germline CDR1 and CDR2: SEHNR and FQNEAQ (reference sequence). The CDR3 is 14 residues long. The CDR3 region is CASSSGQGNYGYTF. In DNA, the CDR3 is TGTGCCAGCAGCTCGGGACAGGGCAACTATGGCTACACCTTC.

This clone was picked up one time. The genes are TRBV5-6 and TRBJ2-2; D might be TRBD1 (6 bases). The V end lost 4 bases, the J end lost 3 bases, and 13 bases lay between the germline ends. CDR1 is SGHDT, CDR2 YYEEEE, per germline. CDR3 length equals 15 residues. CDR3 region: CASSTRQAYTGELFF. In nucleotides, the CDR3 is TGTGCCAGCAGCACTAGACAGGCGTACACCGGGGAGCTGTTTTTT.

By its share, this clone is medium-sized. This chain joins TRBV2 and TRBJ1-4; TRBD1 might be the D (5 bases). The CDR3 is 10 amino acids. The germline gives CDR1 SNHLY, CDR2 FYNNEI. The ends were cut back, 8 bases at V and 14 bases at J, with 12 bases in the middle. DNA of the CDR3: TGTGCCAGCGACGGGGGGAGGCTGTTTTTT. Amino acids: CASDGGRLFF.

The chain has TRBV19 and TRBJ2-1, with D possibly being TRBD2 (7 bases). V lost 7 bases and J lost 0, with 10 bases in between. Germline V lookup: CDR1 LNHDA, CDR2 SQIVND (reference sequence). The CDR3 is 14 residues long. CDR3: CASKGGDSYNEQFF. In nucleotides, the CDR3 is TGTGCCAGTAAAGGGGGGGACTCCTACAATGAGCAGTTCTTC.

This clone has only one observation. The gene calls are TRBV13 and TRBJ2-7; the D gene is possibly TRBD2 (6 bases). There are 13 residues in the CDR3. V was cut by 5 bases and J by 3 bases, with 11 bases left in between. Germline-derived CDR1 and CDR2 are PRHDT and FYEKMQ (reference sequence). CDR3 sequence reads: CASSRGRFYEQYF. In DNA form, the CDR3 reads TGTGCCAGCAGCCGGGGGAGATTCTACGAGCAGTACTTC.

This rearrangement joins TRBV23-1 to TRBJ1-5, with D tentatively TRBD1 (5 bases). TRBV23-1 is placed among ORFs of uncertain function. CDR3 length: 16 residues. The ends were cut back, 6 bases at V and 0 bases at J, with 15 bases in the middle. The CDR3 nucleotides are TGCGCCAGCAGGTGGGCGGGGGGGTATAGCAATCAGCCCCAGCATTTT. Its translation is CASRWAGGYSNQPQHF.

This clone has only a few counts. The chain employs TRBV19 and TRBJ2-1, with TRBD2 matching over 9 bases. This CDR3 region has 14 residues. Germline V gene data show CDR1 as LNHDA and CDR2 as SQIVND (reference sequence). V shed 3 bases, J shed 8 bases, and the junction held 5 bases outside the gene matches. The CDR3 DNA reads TGTGCCAGTAGTATGACTAGCGGTATCGATGAGCAGTTCTTC. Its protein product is CASSMTSGIDEQFF.

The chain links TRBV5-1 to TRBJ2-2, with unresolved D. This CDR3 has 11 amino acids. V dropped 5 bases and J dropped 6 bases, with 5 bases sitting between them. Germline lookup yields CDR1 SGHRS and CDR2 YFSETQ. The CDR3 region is CASSRAGELFF. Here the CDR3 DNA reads TGCGCCAGCAGTCGCGCCGGGGAGCTGTTTTTT.

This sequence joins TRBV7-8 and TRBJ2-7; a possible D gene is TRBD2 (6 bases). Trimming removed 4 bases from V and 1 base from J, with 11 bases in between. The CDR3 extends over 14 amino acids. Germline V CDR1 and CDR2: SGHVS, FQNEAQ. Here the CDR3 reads CASSWGTSSYEQYF. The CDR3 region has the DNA TGTGCCAGCAGCTGGGGGACTTCTTCCTACGAGCAGTACTTC. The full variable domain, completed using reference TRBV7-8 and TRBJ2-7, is GAGVSQSPRYKVAKRGQDVALRCDPISGHVSLFWYQQALGQGPEFLTYFQNEAQLDKSGLPSDRFFAERPEGSVSTLKIQRTQQEDSAVYLCASSWGTSSYEQYFGPGTRLTVT.

The CDR3 region is CASRLGPGSYEQYF. The CDR3 DNA follows: TGTGCCAGCCGACTGGGGCCGGGCTCCTACGAGCAGTACTTC. The gene calls are TRBV27 and TRBJ2-7; TRBD1 might be the D (5 bases). The CDR3 length is 14 residues. V dropped 8 bases and J dropped 0 bases, with 14 bases sitting between them. CDR1 and CDR2 (germline): MNHEY, SMNVEV (reference sequence).

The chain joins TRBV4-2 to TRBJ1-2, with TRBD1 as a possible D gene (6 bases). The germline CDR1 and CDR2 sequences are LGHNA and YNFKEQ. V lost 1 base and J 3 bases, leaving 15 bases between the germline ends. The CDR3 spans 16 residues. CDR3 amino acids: CASSQAARQADYGYTF. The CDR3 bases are TGTGCCAGCAGCCAAGCAGCCCGACAGGCCGACTATGGCTACACCTTC.

CDR3 sequence reads: CASSFLQGATGGYTF. Here the CDR3 DNA reads TGCGCCAGCAGCTTCTTACAGGGGGCAACGGGAGGCTACACCTTC. The chain employs TRBV5-1 and TRBJ1-2; 9 bases are a match to TRBD1. Germline-derived CDR1 and CDR2 are SGHRS and YFSETQ. The CDR3 consists of 15 residues. With V trimmed by 2 bases and J by 8 bases, 10 bases remained unmatched.

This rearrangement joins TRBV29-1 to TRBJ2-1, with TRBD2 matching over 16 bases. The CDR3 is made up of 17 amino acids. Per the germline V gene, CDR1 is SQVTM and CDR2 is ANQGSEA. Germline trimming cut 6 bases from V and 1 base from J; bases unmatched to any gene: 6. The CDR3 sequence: CSVAGTSGGASYNEQFF. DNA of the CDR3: TGCAGCGTGGCCGGGACTAGCGGGGGGGCGTCCTACAATGAGCAGTTCTTC.

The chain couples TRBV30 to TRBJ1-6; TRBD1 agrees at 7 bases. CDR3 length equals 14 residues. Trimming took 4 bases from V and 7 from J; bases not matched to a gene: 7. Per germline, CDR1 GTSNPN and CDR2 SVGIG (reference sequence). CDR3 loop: CAWNPGTENSPLHF. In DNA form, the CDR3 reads TGTGCCTGGAACCCCGGGACAGAAAATTCACCCCTCCACTTT.

This chain's CDR3 is CASSERRNRDTQYF. CDR3 nucleotides: TGTGCCAGCAGTGAACGCAGGAATAGGGATACGCAGTATTTT. V usage is TRBV2 and J usage is TRBJ2-3; D is uncertain. The V and J ends lost 2 bases and 6 bases respectively, with 12 bases between them. There are 14 residues in the CDR3. Germline V gives CDR1 SNHLY, CDR2 FYNNEI.

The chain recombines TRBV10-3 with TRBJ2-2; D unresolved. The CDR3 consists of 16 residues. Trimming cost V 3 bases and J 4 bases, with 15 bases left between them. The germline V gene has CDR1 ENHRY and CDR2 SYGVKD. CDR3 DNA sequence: TGTGCCATCAGTGATCGACACTTCGACGGCACCGGGGAGCTGTTTTTT. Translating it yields CAISDRHFDGTGELFF.

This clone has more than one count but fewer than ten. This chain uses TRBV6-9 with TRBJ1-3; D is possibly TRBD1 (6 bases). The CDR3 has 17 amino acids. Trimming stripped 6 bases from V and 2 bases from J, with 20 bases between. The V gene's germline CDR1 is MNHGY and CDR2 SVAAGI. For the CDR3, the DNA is TGTGCCAGCAGAAAGGGGGGGCCTCCCGTCGCTGGAAACACCATATATTTT. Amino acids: CASRKGGPPVAGNTIYF.

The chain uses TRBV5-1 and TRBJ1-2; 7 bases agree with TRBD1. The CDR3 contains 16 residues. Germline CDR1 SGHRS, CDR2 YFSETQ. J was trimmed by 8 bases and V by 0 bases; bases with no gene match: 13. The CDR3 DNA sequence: TGCGCCAGCAGCTTGGATCCAGACAGGGTCTTAAAAGGCTACACCTTC. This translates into CASSLDPDRVLKGYTF. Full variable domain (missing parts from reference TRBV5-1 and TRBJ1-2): KAGVTQTPRYLIKTRGQQVTLSCSPISGHRSVSWYQQTPGQGLQFLFEYFSETQRNKGNFPGRFSGRQFSNSRSEMNVSTLELGDSALYLCASSLDPDRVLKGYTFGSGTRLTVV.

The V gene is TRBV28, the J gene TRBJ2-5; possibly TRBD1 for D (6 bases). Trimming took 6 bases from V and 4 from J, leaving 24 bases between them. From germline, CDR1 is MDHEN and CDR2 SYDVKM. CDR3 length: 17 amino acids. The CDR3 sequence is CASRTRRSGTWGETQYF. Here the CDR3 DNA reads TGTGCCAGCAGAACCCGCAGGAGTGGGACATGGGGAGAGACCCAGTACTTC.

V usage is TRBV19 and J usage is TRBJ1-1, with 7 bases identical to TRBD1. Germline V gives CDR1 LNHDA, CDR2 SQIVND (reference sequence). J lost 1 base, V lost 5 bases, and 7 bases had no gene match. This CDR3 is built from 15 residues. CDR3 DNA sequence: TGTGCCAGTAGTTACAGGGGACTAGGGAACACTGAAGCTTTCTTT. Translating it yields CASSYRGLGNTEAFF.

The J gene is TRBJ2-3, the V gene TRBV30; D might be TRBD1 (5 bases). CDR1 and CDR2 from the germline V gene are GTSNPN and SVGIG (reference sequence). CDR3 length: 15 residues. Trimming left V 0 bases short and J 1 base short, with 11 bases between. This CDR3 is CAWSVGDPGTDTQYF. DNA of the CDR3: TGTGCCTGGAGTGTAGGGGATCCTGGCACAGATACGCAGTATTTT.

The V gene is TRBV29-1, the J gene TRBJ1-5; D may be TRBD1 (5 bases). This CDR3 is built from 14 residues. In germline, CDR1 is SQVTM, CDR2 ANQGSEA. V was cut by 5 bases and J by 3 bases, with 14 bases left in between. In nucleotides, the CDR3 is TGCAGCGTTAATGAAGGAGGGGACAATCAGCCCCAGCATTTT. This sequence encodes CSVNEGGDNQPQHF.

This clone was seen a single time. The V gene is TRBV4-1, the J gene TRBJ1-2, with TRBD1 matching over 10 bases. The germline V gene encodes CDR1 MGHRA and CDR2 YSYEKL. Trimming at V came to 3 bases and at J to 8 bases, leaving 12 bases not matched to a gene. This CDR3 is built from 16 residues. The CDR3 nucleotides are TGCGCCAGCAGCCAGCCGGGACAGGGGTTCGGGTGGGGCTACACCTTC. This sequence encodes CASSQPGQGFGWGYTF.

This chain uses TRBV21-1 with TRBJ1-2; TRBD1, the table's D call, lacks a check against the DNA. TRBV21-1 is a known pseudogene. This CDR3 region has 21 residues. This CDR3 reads CASSKAAGLVTGGTLFGGYTF. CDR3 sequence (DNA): TGTGCCAGCAGCAAAGCGGCGGGTCTTGTGACAGGTGGGACCCTCTTTGGCGGCTACACCTTC.